This T cell receptor (beta chain) appears in the sequencing data of a study of immune evolution from preneoplasia to lung adenocarcinoma. Findings of the study overall: Later-stage lesions seemingly showed higher T cell density and diversity than normal lung. Top clone share appeared to fall from AAH through AIS, MIA, adenocarcinoma.

With respect to this clone: Its antigen remains unidentified.

The V and J ends lost 4 bases and 6 bases, in that order; junction bases with no gene match: 5. The germline gives CDR1 MNHNY, CDR2 SVGAGI (reference sequence). The CDR3 spans 13 residues. The repertoire was sequenced with immunoSEQ multiplex PCR; TCRdb's copy has only in-frame clones and lacks some. Seen here are about 7,900 clones, around 80% observed once, and the top ten hold approximately 8%. Resections took place in Japan or China from the mid-2010s to the late 2010s. Each case's diagnosis was confirmed by two pathologists on H&E. The rearrangement links TRBV6-6 to TRBJ1-2, with TRBD1 identical over 7 bases. The specimen sequenced was FFPE adjacent normal lung tissue. This TCR was sampled from a person between 65 and 79 years old with lung adenocarcinoma. CDR3 protein: CASSFTGENGYTF. The CDR3 DNA reads as TGTGCCAGCAGTTTTACAGGGGAGAATGGCTACACCTTC.